These T cell receptor beta chains were read from a single sample in a study of blood T cell repertoires in COVID-19. Profiling relied on immunoSEQ multiplex PCR, and the TCRdb table lists in-frame clones only, not all of them. The table records 180,000 or so clones, 78% of them present only once. Sequenced material: peripheral blood. The receptors stem from a woman older than 75 with active or convalescent COVID-19. Both conserved end residues are part of each CDR3. Fields, in order: CDR3 length, D gene, V gene, J gene, CDR3 protein. The D gene is left open where the match is weak.

length: 15; D: NA; V: TRBV5-1; J: TRBJ1-2; CDR3: CASSLVLEGINGYTF
length: 13; D: TRBD1; V: TRBV9; J: TRBJ2-3; CDR3: CASSVAGDRSKYF
length: 14; D: TRBD1; V: TRBV5-1; J: TRBJ1-2; CDR3: CASSRIDRGVGYTF
length: 13; D: TRBD1; V: TRBV5-4; J: TRBJ2-7; CDR3: CASSRTGGGEQYF
length: 13; D: TRBD1; V: TRBV5-6; J: TRBJ2-5; CDR3: CASSVRQGETQYF
length: 13; D: NA; V: TRBV11-3; J: TRBJ1-1; CDR3: CASSLDPTGEAFF
length: 16; D: NA; V: TRBV5-6; J: TRBJ2-1; CDR3: CASSSHGGLPNNEQFF
length: 13; D: TRBD1; V: TRBV29-1; J: TRBJ2-7; CDR3: CSSRGQGPNEQYF
length: 16; D: TRBD1; V: TRBV14; J: TRBJ2-5; CDR3: CASSQAPTGASGTQYF
length: 12; D: NA; V: TRBV20-1; J: TRBJ1-5; CDR3: CSASPGNQAQHF
length: 12; D: TRBD1; V: TRBV28; J: TRBJ2-7; CDR3: CASKTGSYEQYF
length: 16; D: TRBD1; V: TRBV9; J: TRBJ2-7; CDR3: CASSVSPGQGSYEQYF
length: 15; D: NA; V: TRBV28; J: TRBJ2-4; CDR3: CASSLRSGLKNIQYF
length: 15; D: TRBD1; V: TRBV5-1; J: TRBJ1-4; CDR3: CASSRWTGTNEKLFF
length: 15; D: TRBD1; V: TRBV3-1/TRBV3-2; J: TRBJ1-2; CDR3: CASSGQGVFRDGYTF
length: 15; D: TRBD1; V: TRBV5-1; J: TRBJ1-5; CDR3: CASSFQGVGGEPQHF
length: 14; D: NA; V: TRBV19; J: TRBJ1-1; CDR3: CASSVRYRSTEAFF
length: 16; D: NA; V: TRBV18; J: TRBJ1-2; CDR3: CASSPNKDAANYGYTF
length: 15; D: NA; V: TRBV5-1; J: TRBJ1-6; CDR3: CASSLTPTSDSPLHF
length: 14; D: NA; V: TRBV28; J: TRBJ1-2; CDR3: CASSFVGGALRPDF
length: 14; D: NA; V: TRBV4-1; J: TRBJ1-6; CDR3: CASSQLVGVSPLHF
length: 14; D: NA; V: TRBV19; J: TRBJ1-1; CDR3: CASSIDSLPGEAFF
length: 14; D: TRBD1; V: TRBV4-1; J: TRBJ1-2; CDR3: CASSQDGQGYGYTF